A selection of T cell receptor beta chains follows, all from one sample in a study of shared clonotypes between healthy human individuals. The method was immunoSEQ multiplex PCR; TCRdb's version includes in-frame clones alone and lacks a portion of them. The sample holds about 600,000 clones, about 96% seen once. Specimen: naive CD4+ T cells sorted from blood. The receptor source for this set is a young woman in good health. CDR3s include the opening cysteine and the closing phenylalanine or tryptophan. A D gene is named only where the DNA matches it firmly. Expanded clones are given a class, and other clones once, few, many or no size at all.

NA	NA	TRBJ1-2	TRBV30	TGTGCCTGGAGTAGGGAAGGGGCAAGTGGCTACACCTTC	CAWSREGASGYTF
NA	NA	TRBJ2-5	TRBV7-6	TGTGCCAGCAGCCATAGAGGTTCTCGGCCCGGAGAGACCCAGTACTTC	CASSHRGSRPGETQYF
NA	NA	TRBJ2-1	TRBV19	TGTGCCAGTAGTACCGGAAGTACATACTCCTACAATGAGCAGTTCTTC	CASSTGSTYSYNEQFF
TRBD2	NA	TRBJ2-3	TRBV6-6	TGTGCCAGCACGGGAGTAGCGGGAGTCACAGATACGCAGTATTTT	CASTGVAGVTDTQYF
NA	NA	TRBJ2-7	TRBV20-1	TGCAGTGCTGGGGGTGGTAGCGAGCAGTACTTC	CSAGGGSEQYF
NA	NA	TRBJ2-6	TRBV1	TGCACCAGCAGTAAAAGTCGGGCCAACGTCCTGACTTTC	CTSSKSRANVLTF
TRBD1	NA	TRBJ2-1	TRBV29-1	TGCAGCGTTTCCAGGGGGCGATGGAATGAGCAGTTCTTC	CSVSRGRWNEQFF
NA	NA	TRBJ2-1	TRBV6-5	TGTGCCAGCAAGTACTCCGACAATACGCTCAATGAGCAGTTCTTC	CASKYSDNTLNEQFF
NA	NA	TRBJ1-1	TRBV10-1	TGCGCCAGCAGTGAGAGGGCAGGGGCCACTGAAGCTTTCTTT	CASSERAGATEAFF
NA	NA	TRBJ1-5	TRBV21-1	TGTGCCAGCAGCAATAAACGAGGGACACCCCATAGCAATCAGCCCCAGCATTTT	CASSNKRGTPHSNQPQHF
NA	NA	TRBJ2-1	TRBV5-1	TGCGCCAGCAGCGTTGCCGCAGGGGAATACAATGAGCAGTTCTTC	CASSVAAGEYNEQFF
NA	NA	TRBJ1-3	TRBV7-8	TGTGCCAGCAGCGTAACGACAGATAACTCTGGAAACACCATATATTTT	CASSVTTDNSGNTIYF
NA	NA	TRBJ2-1	TRBV27	TGTGCCAGCAGCGCCCCTGGAGTAGGTAGTGAGCAGTTCTTC	CASSAPGVGSEQFF
NA	NA	TRBJ2-7	TRBV28	TGTGCCAGCAGTTTAACCCCCCTCGGGCTCGAGCAGTACTTC	CASSLTPLGLEQYF
NA	NA	TRBJ1-6	TRBV6-6	TGTGCCAGCAGTTATACAGGTGTTAATTCACCCCTCCACTTT	CASSYTGVNSPLHF
TRBD1	NA	TRBJ2-7	TRBV11-3	TGTGCCAGCAGCTTAGGGACAGGGGTTATCTACGAGCAGTACTTC	CASSLGTGVIYEQYF
NA	NA	TRBJ1-2	TRBV19	TGTGCCAGTAACAGAGCAGGCTCAGCTAACTATGGCTACACCTTC	CASNRAGSANYGYTF
NA	once	TRBJ2-3	TRBV4-1	TGCGCCAGCAGCGCCCTCTGGGTTCAACGGCGGGCGGGCACAGATACGCAGTATTTT	CASSALWVQRRAGTDTQYF
TRBD2	NA	TRBJ2-7	TRBV28	TGTGCCAGCAGTTCCTTAGGGGGTGACGGGAGGGCCCGAGGTTACGAGCAGTACTTC	CASSSLGGDGRARGYEQYF
NA	NA	TRBJ2-7	TRBV5-1	TGCGCCAGCAGCTTGGAGATAGGTTACGAGCAGTACTTC	CASSLEIGYEQYF
NA	NA	TRBJ2-3	TRBV5-6	TGTGCCAGCAGCACTACTAGTTTTAGCACAGATACGCAGTATTTT	CASSTTSFSTDTQYF
NA	NA	TRBJ2-1	TRBV27	TGTGCCAGCAGTGCCTACAGGGTACCCTACAATGAGCAGTTCTTC	CASSAYRVPYNEQFF
NA	NA	TRBJ2-3	TRBV19	TGTGCCAGTAGTCCCGCTAGCACAGATACGCAGTATTTT	CASSPASTDTQYF
NA	NA	TRBJ2-5	TRBV5-1	TGCGCCAGCAGCTTGGCCAATGACTTGGGGGAGACCCAGTACTTC	CASSLANDLGETQYF
NA	NA	TRBJ2-3	TRBV20-1	TGCAGTGCTAGAGTAACAGATACGCAGTATTTT	CSARVTDTQYF
TRBD1	NA	TRBJ1-4	TRBV9	TGTGCCAGCAGCGTCACAGGGGTCGGTAACGAAAAACTGTTTTTT	CASSVTGVGNEKLFF
TRBD2	NA	TRBJ2-7	TRBV4-1	TGCGCCAGCAGCCAACCTTTGACTAGCGGGAGTAACGAGCAGTACTTC	CASSQPLTSGSNEQYF
TRBD1	NA	TRBJ2-7	TRBV5-1	TGCGCCAGCAGCTTTACGGGACAGGGCTCCTACGAGCAGTACTTC	CASSFTGQGSYEQYF
TRBD1	NA	TRBJ1-5	TRBV25-1	TGTGCCAGCAGTGACTCCCACTTGGGGACAGCAAATCAGCCCCAGCATTTT	CASSDSHLGTANQPQHF
NA	once	TRBJ1-3	TRBV29-1	TGCAGCGTTGTATTGGGAGGAAACACCATATATTTT	CSVVLGGNTIYF
TRBD2	NA	TRBJ2-5	TRBV28	TGTGCCAGCAGTTTAAGAAGCGGGAGCGGTGAGACCCAGTACTTC	CASSLRSGSGETQYF
NA	NA	TRBJ1-1	TRBV28	TGTGCCAGCAGTTACAGGGCTAACACTGAAGCTTTCTTT	CASSYRANTEAFF
TRBD2	NA	TRBJ2-5	TRBV10-3	TGTGCCATCCTTGGGGTTAGCGGGAGTCGGGAAGAGACCCAGTACTTC	CAILGVSGSREETQYF
NA	NA	TRBJ1-1	TRBV7-9	TGTGCCAGCAGCTGGCTGGGGGGCACTGAAGCTTTCTTT	CASSWLGGTEAFF
NA	NA	TRBJ2-1	TRBV9	TGTGCCAGCAGCACCTCTTGGAGCTCCTACAATGAGCAGTTCTTC	CASSTSWSSYNEQFF
NA	NA	TRBJ2-7	TRBV7-9	TGTGCCAGCAGCTTAGCGAGAGACGGGAACGAGCAGTACTTC	CASSLARDGNEQYF
NA	NA	TRBJ2-7	TRBV4-1	TGCGCCAGCAGCCAAGTGACCTTGGGAGAAGGGGGCTACGAGCAGTACTTC	CASSQVTLGEGGYEQYF
NA	NA	TRBJ1-2	TRBV28	TGTGCCAGCAGTTCATTGATGTCTGGCTACACCTTC	CASSSLMSGYTF
NA	NA	TRBJ2-7	TRBV19	TGTGCCAGTAGTCGGACGGAAACCTACGAGCAGTACTTC	CASSRTETYEQYF
NA	NA	TRBJ2-7	TRBV7-3	TGTGCCAGAAGAGACTGCTACGAGCAGTACTTC	CARRDCYEQYF